The sequence of this TCR beta chain was determined in a study of blood T cell repertoires in COVID-19. Study as a whole: Sites in the United States, Italy and Spain provided acute and convalescent COVID-19 samples. T cells, B-cell-depleted T cells, or PBMCs supplied cDNA or gDNA.

In the original processing: Amplification of reference gene primers was used by the study to estimate nucleated cell counts. The table came from immunoSEQ multiplex PCR; TCRdb's copy has only in-frame clones and leaves some out. The DNA was the basis for D and trimming; V, J and clone size are from that table. Of around 700,000 clones detected, more than 80% appear once; the ten largest clones hold 0.2% to 0.3%. J was trimmed by 3 bases and V by 4 bases; bases with no gene match: 4. The germline CDR1 and CDR2 sequences are KGHDR and SFDVKD. CDR3 size: 15 residues. The sequence derives from a woman younger than 30 with acute or convalescent COVID-19. Sample: peripheral blood. This sequence joins TRBV24-1 and TRBJ2-3; 9 bases map to TRBD2. Written as DNA, the CDR3 is TGTGCCACCAGTGAGCATCTAGCGGGGACAGATACGCAGTATTTT. Protein sequence: CATSEHLAGTDTQYF.